The 28 T cell receptor beta chains presented below share a single source sample, sequenced in a study of T cells after yellow fever vaccination. TCRdb passed the 5' RACE reads through MiXCR, listing each CDR3 protein once. Of about 340,000 distinct CDR3 sequences in the sample, around 12% were seen once. Sequencing used CD4+ T cells sorted from PBMCs, obtained 15 days after the yellow fever booster vaccination. The receptors come from a man between 18 and 35 years old who received the YFV17D yellow fever vaccine.

This chain links TRBV5-4 with TRBJ1-1; 8 bases agree with TRBD1. This CDR3 has 17 residues. CDR1 is SGHNT and CDR2 is YYREEE in the germline V gene (reference sequence). V was clipped by 5 bases and J by 5 bases; unmatched bases: 17. CDR3 amino acids: CASSYALIDRGGTEAFF. CDR3 nucleotide sequence: TGTGCCAGCAGTTACGCTTTGATAGACAGGGGAGGAACTGAAGCTTTCTTT.

Many counts were recorded for this clonotype. The chain is built from TRBV20-1 and TRBJ1-2, with D tentatively TRBD1 (6 bases). The CDR3 length is 16 residues. The germline V and J ends were trimmed by 3 bases and 1 base, with 18 bases remaining between them. Germline lookup yields CDR1 DFQATT and CDR2 SNEGSKA (reference sequence). CDR3 sequence reads: CSASALRDTFNYGYTF. DNA of the CDR3: TGCAGTGCTAGCGCGCTCCGGGACACATTTAACTATGGCTACACCTTC.

The chain has TRBV15 and TRBJ2-3, with 10 bases lining up with TRBD2. Germline assignment: CDR1 LNHNV and CDR2 YYDKDF (reference sequence). V trimming: 3 bases; J trimming: 8 bases; junction bases outside the gene matches: 14. This CDR3 has 17 amino acids. CDR3: CATSSSRLAGASGTQYF. CDR3 nucleotide sequence: TGTGCCACCAGCAGTTCCCGGCTAGCGGGGGCCTCTGGTACGCAGTATTTT.

This clonotype occurred many times. This chain uses TRBV5-1 with TRBJ1-5, with a tentative D call TRBD1 (5 bases). V gave up 0 bases and J gave up 2 bases, with 6 bases separating them. Germline CDR1 and CDR2: SGHRS and YFSETQ. The CDR3 has 14 amino acids. The CDR3 region is CASSLVGGNQPQHF. The CDR3 DNA reads TGCGCCAGCAGCTTGGTAGGGGGCAATCAGCCCCAGCATTTT. The full variable domain, completed using reference TRBV5-1 and TRBJ1-5, is KAGVTQTPRYLIKTRGQQVTLSCSPISGHRSVSWYQQTPGQGLQFLFEYFSETQRNKGNFPGRFSGRQFSNSRSEMNVSTLELGDSALYLCASSLVGGNQPQHFGDGTRLSIL.

V gene TRBV6-5 combines with J gene TRBJ2-2; D possibly uses TRBD1 or TRBD2 (5 bases each). The length of the CDR3 is 16 residues. Germline values: CDR1 MNHEY, CDR2 SVGAGI. V was clipped by 7 bases and J by 1 base, with 16 bases between them. CDR3 amino acids: CASTESGTENTGELFF. CDR3 DNA: TGTGCCAGCACCGAATCAGGGACGGAGAACACCGGGGAGCTGTTTTTT.

This clonotype was seen many times. The chain uses TRBV29-1 and TRBJ2-1; TRBD2 agrees at 9 bases. This CDR3 is built from 14 residues. Unmatched junction bases numbered 4, after V lost 4 bases and J lost 3 bases. Germline CDR1 SQVTM, CDR2 ANQGSEA. The CDR3 DNA sequence: TGCAGCGTTGCCCCTAGCGGGGTCTACAATGAGCAGTTCTTC. Translating gives CSVAPSGVYNEQFF.

This clonotype was seen only a few times. The J gene is TRBJ2-3, the V gene TRBV4-3; no clear D gene. Trimming took off 2 bases at V and 4 bases at J, with 13 bases between the two ends. Germline V gene sequence: CDR1 LGHNA, CDR2 YSLEER. The CDR3 sequence is 15 residues long. The CDR3 nucleotides read TGCGCCAGCAGCCAATTGCTCGGGCGGTCAGATACGCAGTATTTT. Amino acid sequence: CASSQLLGRSDTQYF.

This clonotype was counted ten times or more. The rearrangement joins TRBV6-5 to TRBJ1-4; D remains ambiguous. This CDR3 has 14 amino acids. Trimming took 0 bases from V and 5 from J, leaving 7 bases between them. CDR1 and CDR2 from the germline V gene are MNHEY and SVGAGI. The CDR3 nucleotides are TGTGCCAGCAGTTACTCGTATAGGAATGAAAAACTGTTTTTT. This gives the protein CASSYSYRNEKLFF.

This chain joins TRBV5-1 and TRBJ1-3, with 7 bases lining up with TRBD1. The CDR3 loop spans 14 amino acids. Unmatched junction bases numbered 2, after V lost 4 bases and J lost 1 base. Looked up from germline, CDR1 is SGHRS and CDR2 is YFSETQ. The DNA for the CDR3 is TGCGCCAGCAGCCTGACAGGGTCTGGAAACACCATATATTTT. The encoded protein is CASSLTGSGNTIYF.

This clonotype was picked up a small number of times. The J gene is TRBJ2-3, the V gene TRBV6-2 or TRBV6-3; 11 nucleotides agree with TRBD2. The CDR3 runs 15 residues. The trim removed 7 bases at V and 6 bases at J, leaving 9 bases unmatched. Germline V gives CDR1 MNHEY, CDR2 SVGEGT. The CDR3 region has the DNA TGTGCCAGCACCTACGATCTAGCGGGGGGCGATACGCAGTATTTT. It encodes CASTYDLAGGDTQYF.

The chain has TRBV7-9 and TRBJ1-1; possibly TRBD1 for D (6 bases). Trimming pared 4 bases from V and 1 base from J, leaving 10 bases between. This CDR3 has 14 residues. Germline V lookup: CDR1 SEHNR, CDR2 FQNEAQ (reference sequence). The CDR3, as DNA: TGTGCCAGCAGCTGGAGGACAGCGAACACTGAAGCTTTCTTT. Encoded protein: CASSWRTANTEAFF.

V is TRBV2 and J is TRBJ2-3; 10 bases are a match to TRBD1. There are 10 residues in the CDR3. Germline CDR1 reads SNHLY; CDR2 reads FYNNEI. J gave up 14 bases and V 8 bases, and 4 bases lay outside the gene matches. The CDR3, as DNA: TGTGCCAGCGGCCGGGACAGGGGGTATTTT. The encoded protein is CASGRDRGYF.

The rearrangement links TRBV7-2 to TRBJ2-7; tentative D call: TRBD1 (6 bases). This CDR3 is 15 amino acids long. CDR1 and CDR2 (germline): SGHTA, FQGNSA. Trimming took off 3 bases at V and 1 base at J, with 13 bases between the two ends. CDR3 sequence (DNA): TGTGCCAGCAGCTTTACAGGGACCGGTTCCTACGAGCAGTACGTC. It is translated as CASSFTGTGSYEQYV.

J is TRBJ1-5 and V is TRBV4-1, with D unclear. The germline V gene has CDR1 MGHRA and CDR2 YSYEKL. V was shortened by 1 base and J by 2 bases, with 18 bases between the two germline ends. The CDR3 totals 18 residues. This CDR3 is CASSQGPRASWGNQPQHF. CDR3 sequence (DNA): TGCGCCAGCAGCCAAGGGCCAAGAGCGTCATGGGGCAATCAGCCCCAGCATTTT.

This clonotype was seen a few times. The rearrangement joins TRBV5-6 to TRBJ2-5, with 8 bases fitting TRBD2. The CDR3 length is 11 residues. Germline CDR1 is SGHDT and CDR2 is YYEEEE. The ends lost 5 bases at V and 11 bases at J; junction bases unmatched: 5. Here the CDR3 DNA reads TGTGCCAGCAGTCGTAGCGGGGCTCAGTACTTC. Its translation is CASSRSGAQYF. Based on the CDR3 plus reference TRBV5-6 and TRBJ2-5, the full variable domain is DAGVTQSPTHLIKTRGQQVTLRCSPKSGHDTVSWYQQALGQGPQFIFQYYEEEERQRGNFPDRFSGHQFPNYSSELNVNALLLGDSALYLCASSRSGAQYFGPGTRLLVL.

The chain combines TRBV20-1 with TRBJ2-2; D is unresolved. V lost 5 bases and J 7 bases, leaving 8 bases between the germline ends. The CDR3 runs 11 residues. The germline gives CDR1 DFQATT, CDR2 SNEGSKA (reference sequence). CDR3 bases: TGCAGTGCTCCCAATTTCGGGGAGCTGTTTTTT. This codes for CSAPNFGELFF.

This clonotype was counted many times. The rearrangement joins TRBV5-1 to TRBJ1-1; D is unclear. Trimming pared 4 bases from V and 0 bases from J, leaving 10 bases between. From germline, CDR1 is SGHRS and CDR2 YFSETQ. The CDR3 sequence is 14 residues long. The CDR3 loop reads CASSPGTLNTEAFF. In DNA form, the CDR3 reads TGCGCCAGCAGCCCCGGCACTTTGAACACTGAAGCTTTCTTT.

The J gene is TRBJ1-2, the V gene TRBV7-9; D is perhaps TRBD1 (6 bases). The ends were cut back, 3 bases at V and 0 bases at J, with 20 bases in the middle. The CDR3 covers 18 residues. Germline CDR1 SEHNR, CDR2 FQNEAQ (reference sequence). CDR3 protein: CASSFFLGALTANYGYTF. Here the CDR3 DNA reads TGTGCCAGCAGCTTCTTCCTGGGGGCTCTTACCGCTAACTATGGCTACACCTTC. Together with reference TRBV7-9 and TRBJ1-2, the CDR3 gives the full variable domain: DTGVSQNPRHKITKRGQNVTFRCDPISEHNRLYWYRQTLGQGPEFLTYFQNEAQLEKSRLLSDRFSAERPKGSFSTLEIQRTEQGDSAMYLCASSFFLGALTANYGYTFGSGTRLTVV.

This clonotype turned up a few times. CDR3 sequence reads: CASSQYTSGGTDTQYF. For the CDR3, the DNA is TGCGCCAGCAGCCAATACACTAGCGGGGGGACAGATACGCAGTATTTT. The chain has TRBV4-3 and TRBJ2-3; 12 bases agree with TRBD2. Germline assignment: CDR1 LGHNA and CDR2 YSLEER. V was pared by 2 bases and J by 3 bases, with 3 bases of the junction left unmatched. The CDR3 runs to 16 residues.

The chain employs TRBV6-6 and TRBJ2-6; the D gene could be TRBD1 or TRBD2 (6 bases each). The CDR3 consists of 19 residues. Germline lookup yields CDR1 MNHNY and CDR2 SVGAGI (reference sequence). V lost 6 bases and J 2 bases, leaving 23 bases between the germline ends. The CDR3 spells CASRSGGGRRGPGANVLTF. For the CDR3, the DNA is TGTGCCAGCAGATCCGGTGGGGGGCGCAGGGGCCCTGGGGCCAACGTCCTGACTTTC.

This clonotype has just a few counts. The chain recombines TRBV10-3 with TRBJ2-1; 9 nucleotides agree with TRBD1. Germline V CDR1 and CDR2: ENHRY, SYGVKD. CDR3 length: 15 amino acids. The V segment lost 5 bases and the J segment 2 bases; nucleotides outside the gene matches: 4. Written as DNA, the CDR3 is TGTGCCATCAGTCCCGGGACAGGGACCTACAATGAGCAGTTCTTC. This gives the protein CAISPGTGTYNEQFF.

The sample holds a few counts of this clonotype. The chain recombines TRBV9 with TRBJ1-6; TRBD1 might be the D (5 bases). Trimming took off 0 bases at V and 8 bases at J, with 12 bases between the two ends. Germline V gene data show CDR1 as SGDLS and CDR2 as YYNGEE. The CDR3 length is 15 residues. Here the CDR3 reads CASSVAPTGDSPLHF. As DNA, the CDR3 is TGTGCCAGCAGCGTAGCCCCAACAGGTGATTCACCCCTCCACTTT.

This clonotype was seen repeatedly, ten times or more. The CDR3 nucleotides are TGCGCCAGCAGTCAATCCGGGGGTGGTTACATTCAGTACTTC. It is translated as CASSQSGGGYIQYF. The chain is built from TRBV23-1 and TRBJ2-4, with D perhaps matching TRBD2 (6 bases). TRBV23-1 is filed as an ORF, its function uncertain. This CDR3 is built from 14 residues. Trimming took off 0 bases at V and 8 bases at J, with 11 bases between the two ends.

There are many counts of this clonotype. The chain has TRBV4-2 and TRBJ2-5, with 9 bases fitting TRBD2. CDR3 length equals 16 residues. Trimming removed 3 bases from V and 4 bases from J; junction bases left unmatched: 9. Germline-derived CDR1 and CDR2 are LGHNA and YNFKEQ. The CDR3 here is CASSHDLAGVAETQYF. CDR3 in DNA: TGTGCCAGCAGCCATGATTTAGCGGGGGTTGCAGAGACCCAGTACTTC.

V and J are TRBV19 and TRBJ1-5; maybe TRBD1 (5 bases). This CDR3 has 12 amino acids. Germline lookup yields CDR1 LNHDA and CDR2 SQIVND (reference sequence). In DNA, the CDR3 is TGTGCGGGAGGGGCAGGCGATCAGCCCCAGCATTTT. This encodes CAGGAGDQPQHF.

CDR3 protein: CASSLALGRAGYTF. The CDR3, as DNA: TGTGCCAGCAGCTTAGCGTTGGGGCGGGCTGGCTACACCTTC. J is TRBJ1-2 and V is TRBV7-9, with D perhaps TRBD1 (5 bases). The V end lost 0 bases, the J end lost 7 bases, and 12 bases lay between the germline ends. This CDR3 comprises 14 residues. Per germline, CDR1 SEHNR and CDR2 FQNEAQ (reference sequence).

The chain couples TRBV4-3 to TRBJ1-3; perhaps TRBD1 as D (5 bases). In germline, CDR1 is LGHNA, CDR2 YSLEER. The CDR3 extends over 17 amino acids. Trimming took off 0 bases at V and 3 bases at J, with 15 bases between the two ends. Here the CDR3 reads CASSQDTRQLFGNTIYF. CDR3 bases: TGCGCCAGCAGCCAAGACACCCGACAGTTATTTGGAAACACCATATATTTT.

The chain links TRBV18 to TRBJ2-7; TRBD1 matches 12 bases. The CDR3 consists of 15 residues. Germline V gives CDR1 KGHSH, CDR2 LQKENI. V shed 6 bases, J shed 3 bases, and the junction held 6 bases outside the gene matches. The CDR3 nucleotides are TGTGCCAGCTCGCAAGGGACAGGGGGCCTCTACGAGCAGTACGTC. Amino acid sequence: CASSQGTGGLYEQYV.